A single sample is the source of the 2 T cell receptor beta chains below, sequenced in a study of blood T cells in healthy people across ages. With a J-beta primer mix and a sample-barcoded 5' primer, a second PCR ran about 6 to 11 cycles. Each CDR3 protein gets one entry after TCRdb re-called the 5' RACE reads with MiXCR. The sample gives approximately 730,000 distinct CDR3 sequences, less than 70% of which show up once; approximately 40% is in the top ten. The sample consisted of blood. The source is a man older than 75 in good health.

The rearrangement links TRBV10-2 to TRBJ1-6, with D tentatively TRBD1 (5 bases). Germline V gives CDR1 WSHSY, CDR2 SAAADI. V lost 2 bases to trimming and J lost 7 bases, with 12 bases between them. This CDR3 has 15 residues. CDR3 amino acids: CASSEQGSSNSPLHF. DNA of the CDR3: TGCGCCAGCAGTGAGCAGGGCAGCTCAAATTCACCCCTCCACTTT.

This clonotype was seen a handful of times. This rearrangement joins TRBV9 to TRBJ2-7; D not resolved. V dropped 4 bases and J dropped 0 bases, with 11 bases sitting between them. The CDR3 contains 14 residues. Germline-derived CDR1 and CDR2 are SGDLS and YYNGEE. This CDR3 reads CASSRRGSSYEQYF. The CDR3 DNA reads TGTGCCAGCAGCCGCCGTGGCTCCTCCTACGAGCAGTACTTC.